The TCR beta chain described here comes from a study of T cells in Graves' hyperthyroidism and ophthalmopathy. The junction had 12 bases not matched to a gene; V was cut back by 9 bases and J by 10 bases. The germline gives CDR1 SGHTS, CDR2 YDEGEE. This CDR3 is built from 13 residues. Each diagnosis was grounded in clinical symptoms, serum thyroxine and TRAb, thyroid ultrasound, and orbital computed tomography. RNA transcripts provided the source from which TCR beta CDR3 regions were amplified. The TCR CDR3 was amplified in a first-round RT-PCR using the HTBI primer set. MiXCR, applied by TCRdb to the multiplex PCR reads, yields one record per CDR3 protein. The table has 530,000 or so distinct CDR3 sequences, 17% seen once.

The receptor was derived from a woman younger than 30 with Graves' ophthalmopathy. Sample: blood. The chain links TRBV5-8 to TRBJ2-1; TRBD1 matches at 8 bases. The CDR3 loop is CAILRGRVREQFF. In nucleotides, the CDR3 is TGTGCCATCCTCAGGGGGCGCGTGAGAGAGCAGTTCTTC.